These T cell receptor beta chains were read from a single sample in a study of PD-1 blockade in classical Hodgkin lymphoma. Only in-frame clones appear in the TCRdb table, and some are missing; sequencing was by immunoSEQ multiplex PCR. The sample lists 23,000 or so clones; under 75% were seen once. Sample: peripheral blood mononuclear cells (PBMCs), taken before the fourth cycle of nivolumab. The receptors here all came from a human donor with classical Hodgkin lymphoma. Each CDR3 is given without its conserved first and last residue. The size of a clone is reported for some rows only, either as once, few or many, or as a class for expanded clones.

CDR3aa	v_gene	abundance
ATSGSGPESNTQY	TRBV15	-
ASWGTVQSYT	TRBV19	few
ASSLTGTVSSGANVLT	TRBV7-3	-
ASSPADRSSPIY	TRBV18	-
ASSDPGQINTEAF	TRBV6-1	-
ASTQGLSGNTIY	TRBV9	-
ASSYSTPSGEQY	TRBV6-5	once
ASSEGDRGFDEQY	TRBV6-1	few
ASSLDPAGDTEAF	TRBV5-1	-
ASSLQGNTEAF	TRBV14	medium-sized
SVVDRTYEQY	TRBV29-1	-
ASSPSGVGYNSPLH	TRBV28	-
ASSFRQGTETQY	TRBV5-4	-
ASSSGRSDGYT	TRBV27	-
ASSLDTANEKLF	TRBV4-3	-
ASSLVGRTDTQY	TRBV7-9	-
ASGLVSNGDTQY	TRBV12-5	-
ASSPGDRGDTEAF	TRBV5-1	few
SAEDRSQH	TRBV20-1	medium-sized
ASSLTRGGVYDEQF	TRBV11-2	-
ASCGLGEAF	TRBV27	-
ASSKRGGKETQY	TRBV21-1	many
ASSITGGSSQPQH	TRBV11-3	-
ASSPQGEGDSPLH	TRBV6-5	-
ASSPQGPAYNEQF	TRBV27	-